This TCR beta chain was sequenced for a study of blood T cell repertoires in COVID-19. Profiled with immunoSEQ multiplex PCR; TCRdb holds only in-frame clones, not every one. The repertoire holds more than 95,000 clones, with roughly nine tenths as singletons. Trimming at V came to 0 bases and at J to 6 bases, leaving 2 bases not matched to a gene. Germline-derived CDR1 and CDR2 are SGHRS and YFSETQ. The CDR3 loop spans 15 amino acids. Sequenced: peripheral blood. The chain carries TRBV5-1 and TRBJ2-1; 11 nucleotides align to TRBD2. The TCR comes from a human donor in a cohort sampled during active COVID-19. The CDR3 sequence: CASSLAGTSGNEQFF. CDR3 DNA sequence: TGCGCCAGCAGCTTGGCCGGGACTAGCGGCAATGAGCAGTTCTTC.